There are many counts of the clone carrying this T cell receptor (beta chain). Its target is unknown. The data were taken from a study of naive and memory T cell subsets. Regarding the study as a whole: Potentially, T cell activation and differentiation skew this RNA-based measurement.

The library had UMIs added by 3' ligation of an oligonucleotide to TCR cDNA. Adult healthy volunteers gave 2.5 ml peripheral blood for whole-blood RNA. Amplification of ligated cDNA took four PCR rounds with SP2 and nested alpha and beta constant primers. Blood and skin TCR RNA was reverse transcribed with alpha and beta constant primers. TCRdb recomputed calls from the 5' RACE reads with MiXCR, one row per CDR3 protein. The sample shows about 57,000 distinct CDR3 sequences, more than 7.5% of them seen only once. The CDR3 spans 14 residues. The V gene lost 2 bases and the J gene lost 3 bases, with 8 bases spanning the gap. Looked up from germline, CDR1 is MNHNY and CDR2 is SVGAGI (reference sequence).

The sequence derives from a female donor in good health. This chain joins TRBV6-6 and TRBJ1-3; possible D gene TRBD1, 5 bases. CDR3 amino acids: CASSYGDGGNTIYF. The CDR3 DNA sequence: TGTGCCAGCAGTTACGGGGACGGTGGAAACACCATATATTTT.